The present T cell receptor (beta chain) was sequenced within a study of shared clonotypes between healthy human individuals. Whole-study findings and limits: Four donors held about 5% of naive CD4 clonotypes in common.

Concerning this clone itself: Its antigen is not identified.

Clones were sequenced by immunoSEQ multiplex PCR, and TCRdb holds only the in-frame ones, with some missing. The sample includes some 1 million clones, around 74% seen only once; the top ten take roughly 1.4%. This TCR was sampled from a man aged 18 to 35 in good health. The sample comprised memory CD4+ T cells sorted from blood. Subset: CD45RA-negative fraction.

The CDR3 DNA is TGTGCCAGCAGTTTATCGAGTGCGGGGCTTGGGGAGACCCAGTACTTC. This encodes CASSLSSAGLGETQYF. The chain recombines TRBV28 with TRBJ2-5; tentatively, D is TRBD2 (6 bases). Germline V gene lookup returns CDR1 MDHEN and CDR2 SYDVKM. The CDR3 contains 16 residues. V was pared by 1 base and J by 5 bases, with 17 bases between.